This T cell receptor (beta chain) originates from a study of cytomegalovirus exposure and HLA in healthy donors. The CDR3 is made up of 11 amino acids. In germline, CDR1 is SGHRS, CDR2 YFSETQ. Worth noting for this clone: The antigen is unknown.

Findings and caveats of the study: Later on, a genetic analysis was performed. It linked a missense variant in DCLRE1C with V- and J-gene trimming of TCR beta. Sequencing had likely introduced a cluster of highly shared sequence variants as an artifact. Reportedly, a later analysis found an Asian-associated ancestry cluster had fewer N-insertions than the roughly 630-donor mean. Associated with HLA alleles at 0.05 false discovery rate in a later analysis were around 15,000 TCR beta sequences.

The PCR employed 60 Vbeta primers together with 13 Jbeta primers. Profiled with immunoSEQ multiplex PCR; TCRdb holds only in-frame clones, not every one. The data hold fewer than 250,000 clones, with roughly 88% observed a single time. The chain combines TRBV5-1 with TRBJ2-5; no clear D gene. The DNA matches TRBJ2-7 better at its end, which makes the J call doubtful. Sequencing was done on a sample of PBMCs. The TCR originated in a boy younger than 10 in good health and CMV-seronegative. The CDR3 reads CASSPDYEQYF. CDR3 coding DNA: TGCGCCAGCAGCCCCGACTACGAGCAGTACTTC.